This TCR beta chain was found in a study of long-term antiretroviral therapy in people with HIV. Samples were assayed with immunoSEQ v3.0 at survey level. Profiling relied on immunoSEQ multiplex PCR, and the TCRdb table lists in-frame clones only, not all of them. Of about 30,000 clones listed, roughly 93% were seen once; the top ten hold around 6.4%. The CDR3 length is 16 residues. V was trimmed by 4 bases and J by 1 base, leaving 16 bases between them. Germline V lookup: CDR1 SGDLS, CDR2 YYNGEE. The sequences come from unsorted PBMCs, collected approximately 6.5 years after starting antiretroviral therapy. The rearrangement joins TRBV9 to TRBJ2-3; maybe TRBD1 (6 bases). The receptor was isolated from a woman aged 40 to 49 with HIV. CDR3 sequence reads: CASSQDYRVGTDTQYF. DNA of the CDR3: TGTGCCAGCAGCCAAGACTACAGGGTGGGCACAGATACGCAGTATTTT.